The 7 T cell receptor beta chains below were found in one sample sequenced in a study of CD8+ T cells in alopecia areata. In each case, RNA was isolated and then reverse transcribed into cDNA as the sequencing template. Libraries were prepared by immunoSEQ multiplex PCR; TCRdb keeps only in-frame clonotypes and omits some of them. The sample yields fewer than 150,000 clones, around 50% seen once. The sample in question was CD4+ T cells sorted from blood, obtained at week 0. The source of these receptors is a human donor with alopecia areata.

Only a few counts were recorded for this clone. DNA of the CDR3: TGTGCCAGCAGCCTTGGGGGAAACTATGGCTACACCTTC. Translation gives CASSLGGNYGYTF. This rearrangement joins TRBV7-3 to TRBJ1-2; perhaps TRBD1 as D (5 bases). The V end was cut by 5 bases, the J end by 2 bases, with 9 bases between. Germline V gives CDR1 SGHTA, CDR2 FQGTGA. The CDR3 totals 13 residues.

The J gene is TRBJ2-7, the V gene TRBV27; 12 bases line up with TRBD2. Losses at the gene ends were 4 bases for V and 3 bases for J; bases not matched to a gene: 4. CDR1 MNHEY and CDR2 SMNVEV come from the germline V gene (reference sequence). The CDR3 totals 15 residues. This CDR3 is CASSYRLAGVYEQYF. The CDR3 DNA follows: TGTGCCAGCAGTTACAGACTAGCGGGGGTCTACGAGCAGTACTTC.

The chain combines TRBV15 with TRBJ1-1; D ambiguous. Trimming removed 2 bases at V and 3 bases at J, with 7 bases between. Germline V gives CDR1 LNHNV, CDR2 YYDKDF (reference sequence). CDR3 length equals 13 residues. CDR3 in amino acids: CATSRSQDTEAFF. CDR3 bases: TGTGCCACCAGCAGATCACAAGACACTGAAGCTTTCTTT.

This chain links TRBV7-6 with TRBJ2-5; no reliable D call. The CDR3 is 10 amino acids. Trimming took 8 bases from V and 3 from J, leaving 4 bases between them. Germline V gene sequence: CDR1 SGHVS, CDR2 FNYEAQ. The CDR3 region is CASGEETQYF. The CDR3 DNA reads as TGTGCCAGCGGCGAAGAGACCCAGTACTTC.

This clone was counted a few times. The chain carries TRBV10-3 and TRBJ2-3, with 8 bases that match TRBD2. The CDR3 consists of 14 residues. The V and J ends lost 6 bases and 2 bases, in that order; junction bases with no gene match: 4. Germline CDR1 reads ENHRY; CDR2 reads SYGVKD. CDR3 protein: CAIRSGGTTDTQYF. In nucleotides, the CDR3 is TGTGCCATCAGAAGCGGGGGAACCACAGATACGCAGTATTTT.

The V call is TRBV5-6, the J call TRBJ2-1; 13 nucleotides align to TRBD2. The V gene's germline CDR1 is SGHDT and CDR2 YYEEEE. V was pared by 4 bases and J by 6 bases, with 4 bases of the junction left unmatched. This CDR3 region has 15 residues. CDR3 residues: CASSPTSGGSNEQFF. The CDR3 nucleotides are TGTGCCAGCAGCCCGACTAGCGGGGGGTCCAATGAGCAGTTCTTC. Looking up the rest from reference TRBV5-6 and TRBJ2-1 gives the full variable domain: DAGVTQSPTHLIKTRGQQVTLRCSPKSGHDTVSWYQQALGQGPQFIFQYYEEEERQRGNFPDRFSGHQFPNYSSELNVNALLLGDSALYLCASSPTSGGSNEQFFGPGTRLTVL.

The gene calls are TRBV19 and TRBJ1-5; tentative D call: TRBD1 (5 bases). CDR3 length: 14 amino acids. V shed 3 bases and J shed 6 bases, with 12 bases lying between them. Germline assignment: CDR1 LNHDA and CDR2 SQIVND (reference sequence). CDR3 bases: TGTGCCAGTAGTATTACCGGGGACCGTCAGCCCCAGCATTTT. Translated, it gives CASSITGDRQPQHF.